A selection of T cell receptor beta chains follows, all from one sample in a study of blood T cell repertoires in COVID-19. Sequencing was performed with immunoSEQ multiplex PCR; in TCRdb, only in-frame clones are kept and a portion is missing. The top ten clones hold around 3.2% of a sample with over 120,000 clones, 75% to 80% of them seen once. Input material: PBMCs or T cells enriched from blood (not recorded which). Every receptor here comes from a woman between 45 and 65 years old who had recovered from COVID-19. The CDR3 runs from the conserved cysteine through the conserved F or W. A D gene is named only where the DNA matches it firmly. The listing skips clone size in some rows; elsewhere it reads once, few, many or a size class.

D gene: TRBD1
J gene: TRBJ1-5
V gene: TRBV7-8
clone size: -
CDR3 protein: CASSTDRAGQPQHF
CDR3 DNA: TGTGCCAGCAGCACGGACAGGGCGGGACAGCCCCAGCATTTT

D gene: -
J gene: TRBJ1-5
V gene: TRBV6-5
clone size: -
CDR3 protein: CASTTDGNQPQHF
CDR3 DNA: TGTGCCAGCACCACAGACGGCAATCAGCCCCAGCATTTT

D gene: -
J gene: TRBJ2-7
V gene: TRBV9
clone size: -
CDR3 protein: CASSPGGGGSYEQYF
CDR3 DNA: TGTGCCAGCAGCCCAGGAGGTGGGGGGAGCTACGAGCAGTACTTC

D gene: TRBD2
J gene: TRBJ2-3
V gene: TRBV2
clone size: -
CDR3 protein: CASSGRGATDTQYF
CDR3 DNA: TGTGCCAGCTCTGGGCGGGGGGCGACAGATACGCAGTATTTT

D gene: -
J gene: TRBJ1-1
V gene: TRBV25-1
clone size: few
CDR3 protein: CASSGGTTEAFF
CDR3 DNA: TGTGCCAGCAGTGGGGGGACAACCGAAGCTTTCTTT

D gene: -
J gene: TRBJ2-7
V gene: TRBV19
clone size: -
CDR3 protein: CASSSSGPQQYF
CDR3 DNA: TGTGCCAGTAGTTCCTCTGGCCCCCAGCAGTACTTC

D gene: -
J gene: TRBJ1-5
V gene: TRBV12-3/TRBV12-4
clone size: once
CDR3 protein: CASTRQLNQPQHF
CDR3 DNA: TGTGCCAGCACCCGACAGCTGAATCAGCCCCAGCATTTT

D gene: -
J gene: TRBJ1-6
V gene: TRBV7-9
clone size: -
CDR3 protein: CASSSSQGKGIRPLHF
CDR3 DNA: TGTGCCAGCAGCTCGTCCCAGGGTAAGGGGATTCGACCCCTCCACTTT

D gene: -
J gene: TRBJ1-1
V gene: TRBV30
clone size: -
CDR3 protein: CASDREGNTEAFF
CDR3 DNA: TGTGCCTCGGACAGAGAGGGGAACACTGAAGCTTTCTTT

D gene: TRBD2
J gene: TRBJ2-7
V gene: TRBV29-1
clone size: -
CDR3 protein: CSVPGTISYEQYF
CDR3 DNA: TGCAGCGTACCCGGGACTATCTCCTACGAGCAGTACTTC

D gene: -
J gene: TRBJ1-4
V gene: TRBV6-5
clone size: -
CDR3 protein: CASRLRGGNEKLFF
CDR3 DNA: TGTGCCAGCAGGCTCCGAGGGGGAAATGAAAAACTGTTTTTT

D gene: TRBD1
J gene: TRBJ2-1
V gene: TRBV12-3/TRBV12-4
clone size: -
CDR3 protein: CASRTGAGEQFF
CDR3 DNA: TGTGCCAGCAGGACAGGGGCCGGTGAGCAGTTCTTC

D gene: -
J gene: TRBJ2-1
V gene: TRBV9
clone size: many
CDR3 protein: CASSNNFTSTEATRNEQFF
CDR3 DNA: TGTGCCAGCAGCAACAATTTTACTAGCACGGAGGCTACGAGGAATGAGCAGTTCTTC

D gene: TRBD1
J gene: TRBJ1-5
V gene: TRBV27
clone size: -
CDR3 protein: CASSLQTGGQPQHF
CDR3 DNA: TGTGCCAGCAGTTTGCAAACAGGGGGGCAGCCCCAGCATTTT

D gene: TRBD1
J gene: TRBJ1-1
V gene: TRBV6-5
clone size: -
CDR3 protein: CASSHTGDLYTEAFF
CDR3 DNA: TGTGCCAGCAGTCATACAGGGGACTTATACACTGAAGCTTTCTTT

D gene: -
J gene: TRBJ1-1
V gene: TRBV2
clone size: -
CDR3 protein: CATDDKNTEAFF
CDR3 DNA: TGTGCCACCGACGACAAGAACACTGAAGCTTTCTTT

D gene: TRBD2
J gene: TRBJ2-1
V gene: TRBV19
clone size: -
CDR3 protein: CASRKTSGTYNEQFF
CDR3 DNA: TGTGCCAGTAGGAAGACTAGCGGGACCTACAATGAGCAGTTCTTC

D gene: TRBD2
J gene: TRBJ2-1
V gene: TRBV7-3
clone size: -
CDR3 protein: CASSLGLASSYNEQFF
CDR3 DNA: TGTGCCAGCAGCCTGGGACTAGCGAGCTCCTACAATGAGCAGTTCTTC

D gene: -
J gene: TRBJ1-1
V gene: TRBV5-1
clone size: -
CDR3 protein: CASSLSYRDDGTEAFF
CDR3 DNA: TGCGCCAGCAGCTTGTCCTACAGGGATGATGGCACTGAAGCTTTCTTT

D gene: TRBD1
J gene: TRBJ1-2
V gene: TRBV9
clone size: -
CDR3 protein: CASSVRRDRVGYTF
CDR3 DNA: TGTGCCAGCAGCGTAAGAAGGGACAGGGTCGGCTACACCTTC

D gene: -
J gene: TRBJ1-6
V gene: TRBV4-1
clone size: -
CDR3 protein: CASSLLGRGPLHF
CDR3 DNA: TGCGCCAGCAGCCTACTTGGTCGGGGTCCCCTCCACTTT

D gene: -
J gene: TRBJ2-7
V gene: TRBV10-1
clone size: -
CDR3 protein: CASSEGLGFEQYF
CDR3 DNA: TGCGCCAGCAGTGAGGGACTGGGTTTCGAGCAGTACTTC

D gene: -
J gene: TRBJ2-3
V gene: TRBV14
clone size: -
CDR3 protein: CASSQVRDTQYF
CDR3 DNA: TGTGCCAGCAGCCAAGTCAGAGATACGCAGTATTTT

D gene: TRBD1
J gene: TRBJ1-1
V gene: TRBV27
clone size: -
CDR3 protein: CASSSRDRVMNTEAFF
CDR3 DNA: TGTGCCAGCAGTTCCCGGGACAGGGTCATGAACACTGAAGCTTTCTTT

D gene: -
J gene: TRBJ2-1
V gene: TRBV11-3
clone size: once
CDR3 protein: CASSPHLYNEQFF
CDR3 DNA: TGTGCCAGCAGCCCACACCTTTACAATGAGCAGTTCTTC

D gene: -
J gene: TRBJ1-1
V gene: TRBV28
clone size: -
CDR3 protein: CASTHLQGPEAFF
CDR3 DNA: TGTGCCAGCACTCACTTACAGGGACCTGAAGCTTTCTTT

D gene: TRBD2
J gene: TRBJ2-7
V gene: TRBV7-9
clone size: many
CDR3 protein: CASGLAGAVEQYF
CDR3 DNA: TGTGCCAGCGGACTAGCGGGAGCTGTCGAGCAGTACTTC

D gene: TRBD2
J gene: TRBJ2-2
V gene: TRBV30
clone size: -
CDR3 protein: CAWSEGLAGIQGTGELFF
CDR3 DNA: TGTGCCTGGAGTGAAGGACTAGCGGGAATTCAGGGCACCGGGGAGCTGTTTTTT

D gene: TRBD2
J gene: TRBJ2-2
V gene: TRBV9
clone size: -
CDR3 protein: CASSVQTSGTTGELFF
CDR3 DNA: TGTGCCAGCAGCGTACAGACTAGCGGAACAACCGGGGAGCTGTTTTTT

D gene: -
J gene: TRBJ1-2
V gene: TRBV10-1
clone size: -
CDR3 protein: CASSPGDGAWGYTF
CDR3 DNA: TGCGCCAGCAGTCCCGGCGATGGGGCTTGGGGCTACACCTTC

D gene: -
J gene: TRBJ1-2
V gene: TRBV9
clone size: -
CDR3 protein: CASSTSGGATLYGYTF
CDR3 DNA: TGTGCCAGCAGCACCTCCGGGGGGGCCACCCTCTATGGCTACACCTTC

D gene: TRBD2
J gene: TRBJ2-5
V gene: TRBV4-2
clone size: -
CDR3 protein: CASSQVHPTSGEAPIQETQYF
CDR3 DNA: TGTGCCAGCAGCCAAGTTCATCCGACTAGCGGCGAGGCCCCGATTCAAGAGACCCAGTACTTC

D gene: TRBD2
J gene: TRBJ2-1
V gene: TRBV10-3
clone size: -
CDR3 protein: CAISGGTSGRSNEQFF
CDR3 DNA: TGTGCCATCAGTGGGGGGACTAGCGGGAGAAGCAATGAGCAGTTCTTC

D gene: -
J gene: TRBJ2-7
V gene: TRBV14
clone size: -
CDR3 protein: CASSQDLTTRGNEQYF
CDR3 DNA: TGTGCCAGCAGCCAAGATCTTACCACTCGGGGAAACGAGCAGTACTTC

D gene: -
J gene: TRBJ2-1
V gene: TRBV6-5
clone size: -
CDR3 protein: CASSYGVSYNEQFF
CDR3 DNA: TGTGCCAGCAGTTACGGAGTGTCCTACAATGAGCAGTTCTTC

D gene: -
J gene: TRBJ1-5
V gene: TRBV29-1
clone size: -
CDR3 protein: CSVVEGGPIYSNQPQHF
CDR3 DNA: TGCAGCGTTGTAGAGGGAGGGCCCATCTATAGCAATCAGCCCCAGCATTTT